The entry below describes one T cell receptor (beta chain). These data belong to a study of blood T cell repertoires in COVID-19. Germline CDR1 and CDR2: WNHNN and SYGVQD (reference sequence). After removal of 7 bases from V and 7 bases from J, the junction contained 8 bases not matched to a gene. This CDR3 spans 13 amino acids. Per the study methods: Estimation of nucleated cell counts relied on the amplification of reference gene primers. Produced via immunoSEQ multiplex PCR; TCRdb's table is partial and in-frame only. Clonal size and the V and J genes are those of that table, whereas D and trimming came from the DNA. The sample has around 360,000 clones; about 90% are singletons.

The receptor was derived from a woman aged 25 to 39 with COVID-19, enrolled during active disease. The sample was peripheral blood. This chain uses TRBV10-1 with TRBJ2-7; TRBD1 matches 9 bases. The CDR3 spells CASTTDRGGEQYF. In nucleotides, the CDR3 is TGCGCCAGCACCACCGACAGGGGGGGAGAGCAGTACTTC.